These 32 T cell receptor beta chains were all obtained from the same sample, sequenced in a study of T-cell reconstitution after alpha-beta-depleted transplantation in children. Unique molecular identifiers were built into the TCRbeta library. One entry per CDR3 protein, called by TCRdb with MiXCR from the PCR reads. Here the sample spans approximately 520,000 distinct CDR3 sequences, about an eighth being singletons. The sequencing used PBMCs, mostly from graft donor cells, collected 180 days after TCRalphabeta/CD19-depleted stem cell transplant. All receptors come from a female patient aged 2 to 10 who had a stem cell transplant for aplastic anemia, so the T cells may come from the graft donor.

This clonotype has ten or more counts. The chain is built from TRBV5-1 and TRBJ2-1, with 10 nucleotides matching TRBD2. The germline V gene encodes CDR1 SGHRS and CDR2 YFSETQ. The V gene end was trimmed by 1 base and the J gene end by 0 bases; junction bases not matched to a gene: 10. CDR3 length: 19 amino acids. The CDR3 region has the DNA TGCGCCAGCAGCTTGCCTAGCGGGAGCAAAGGAATCTCCTACAATGAGCAGTTCTTC. Translation gives CASSLPSGSKGISYNEQFF. Full variable domain (outside the CDR3, taken from reference TRBV5-1 and TRBJ2-1): KAGVTQTPRYLIKTRGQQVTLSCSPISGHRSVSWYQQTPGQGLQFLFEYFSETQRNKGNFPGRFSGRQFSNSRSEMNVSTLELGDSALYLCASSLPSGSKGISYNEQFFGPGTRLTVL.

This clonotype was found many times. CDR3 sequence reads: CSAFEWGAKNIQYF. The CDR3 DNA sequence: TGCAGTGCTTTCGAGTGGGGGGCCAAAAACATTCAGTACTTC. The chain has TRBV20-1 and TRBJ2-4; D possibly matches TRBD1 or TRBD2 (5 bases each). There are 14 residues in the CDR3. Trimming took off 5 bases at V and 1 base at J, with 12 bases between the two ends. Germline lookup yields CDR1 DFQATT and CDR2 SNEGSKA (reference sequence).

This clonotype was counted a few times. The rearrangement uses TRBV7-2 and TRBJ1-5, with D uncertain. Germline lookup yields CDR1 SGHTA and CDR2 FQGNSA. V lost 1 base to trimming and J lost 3 bases, with 7 bases between them. The CDR3 has 14 residues. The CDR3 spells CASSLDRVNQPQHF. The CDR3 nucleotides are TGTGCCAGCAGCTTAGATCGGGTCAATCAGCCCCAGCATTTT.

This clonotype showed up just a few times. The gene calls are TRBV12-3 or TRBV12-4 and TRBJ2-7; D not resolved. Trimming left V 5 bases short and J 4 bases short, with 21 bases between. The CDR3 contains 16 residues. DNA of the CDR3: TGTGCCAGCAGTCCAGAAACTGGAGACTCCTATTACGAGCAGTACGTC. This gives the protein CASSPETGDSYYEQYV.

V and J are TRBV21-1 and TRBJ2-5; TRBD1, the table's D call, lacks a check against the DNA. TRBV21-1 is a recognized pseudogene. The length of the CDR3 is 17 residues. The CDR3 sequence: CASSKKPRTGGAETQYF. In DNA form, the CDR3 reads TGTGCCAGCAGCAAAAAGCCTCGGACAGGGGGCGCGGAGACCCAGTACTTC.

This clonotype has a handful of counts. The CDR3 coding sequence is TGCGCCAGCAGCTTTTTGGGGGCCCTGGGCACTGAAGCTTTCTTT. It is translated as CASSFLGALGTEAFF. The V and J genes are TRBV5-1 and TRBJ1-1, with D possibly matching TRBD1 (6 bases). There are 15 residues in the CDR3. Trimming left V 2 bases short and J 4 bases short, with 15 bases between. Germline-derived CDR1 and CDR2 are SGHRS and YFSETQ.

The chain combines TRBV20-1 with TRBJ2-7, with D possibly TRBD2 on 6 matching bases. Between the trimmed V and J ends, which lost 7 bases and 0 bases, there was a span of 10 bases. The CDR3 is made up of 12 amino acids. Germline lookup yields CDR1 DFQATT and CDR2 SNEGSKA (reference sequence). The CDR3 DNA reads TGCAGTGGGGAGGCGGGCTCCTACGAGCAGTACTTC. Its translation: CSGEAGSYEQYF.

This chain joins TRBV7-9 and TRBJ2-5; no firm D call. Deletions cut 3 bases from V and 5 bases from J, with 13 bases between. This CDR3 comprises 14 residues. The germline V gene encodes CDR1 SEHNR and CDR2 FQNEAQ (reference sequence). In DNA, the CDR3 is TGTGCCAGCAGCTTTATGGCACCAAAGGAGACCCAGTACTTC. Translation: CASSFMAPKETQYF.

This clonotype was found a few times. This rearrangement joins TRBV25-1 to TRBJ2-7, with 8 bases aligning to TRBD2. Germline V CDR1 and CDR2: MGHDK, SYGVNS. The J segment lost 0 bases and the V segment lost 6 bases, leaving 10 bases of the junction unmatched. This CDR3 region has 16 residues. The CDR3 spells CASRASGLPNSYEQYF. DNA for the CDR3: TGTGCCAGCAGGGCTAGCGGGCTCCCGAACTCCTACGAGCAGTACTTC.

The sample holds many counts of this clonotype. This chain connects TRBV12-3 or TRBV12-4 to TRBJ2-7; the D is unclear. CDR3 length equals 12 residues. The V and J ends lost 3 bases and 2 bases respectively, with 5 bases between them. CDR3 sequence: CASSFGTYEQYV. The CDR3 nucleotides read TGTGCCAGCAGTTTTGGGACCTACGAGCAGTACGTC.

The V gene is TRBV12-3 or TRBV12-4, the J gene TRBJ2-1, with 7 bases lining up with TRBD2. The J segment lost 0 bases and the V segment lost 1 base, leaving 15 bases of the junction unmatched. The CDR3 runs to 20 residues. The CDR3 DNA reads TGTGCCAGCAGTTTAGTCGTGCGGGAGCTCCCGGGAGGCTCCTACAATGAGCAGTTCTTC. It encodes CASSLVVRELPGGSYNEQFF.

This clonotype was recorded a few times. The chain couples TRBV4-3 to TRBJ2-2; perhaps TRBD2 as D (5 bases). This CDR3 contains 13 residues. Trimming stripped 2 bases from V and 6 bases from J, with 7 bases between. The germline V gene encodes CDR1 LGHNA and CDR2 YSLEER. The CDR3, as DNA: TGCGCCAGCAGCCAACCCGGGGCCGGGGAGCTGTTTTTT. Translation: CASSQPGAGELFF.

This clonotype was observed a few times. The chain is built from TRBV15 and TRBJ2-1; tentative D call: TRBD2 (6 bases). Germline CDR1 reads LNHNV; CDR2 reads YYDKDF (reference sequence). V was clipped by 3 bases and J by 5 bases, with 14 bases between them. The CDR3 runs 15 residues. CDR3 DNA sequence: TGTGCCACCAGCAGTAGCGGAGACCTCCACAATGAGCAGTTCTTC. The encoded protein is CATSSSGDLHNEQFF.

This clonotype showed up just a few times. The chain joins TRBV5-1 to TRBJ2-1; the match to TRBD2 covers 10 bases. Germline CDR1 reads SGHRS; CDR2 reads YFSETQ. J gave up 9 bases and V 3 bases, and 9 bases lay outside the gene matches. The CDR3 runs to 15 residues. CDR3 in amino acids: CASSWVGSGRSEQFF. The CDR3 region has the DNA TGCGCCAGCAGCTGGGTGGGTAGCGGGAGGAGTGAGCAGTTCTTC.

The sample holds many counts of this clonotype. V and J are TRBV3-1 and TRBJ2-7; D is uncertain. The CDR3 runs to 14 residues. Between the trimmed V and J ends, which lost 1 base and 7 bases, there was a span of 14 bases. Germline V gene sequence: CDR1 LGHDT, CDR2 YNNKEL (reference sequence). The CDR3 spells CASSQAPGLGEQYV. DNA for the CDR3: TGTGCCAGCAGCCAAGCTCCAGGATTAGGGGAGCAGTACGTC.

This clonotype occurred a few times. The genes are TRBV5-1 and TRBJ2-3; a possible D gene is TRBD1 (6 bases). This CDR3 is built from 19 residues. Germline V CDR1 and CDR2: SGHRS, YFSETQ. Between the trimmed V and J ends, which lost 0 bases and 4 bases, there was a span of 24 bases. For the CDR3, the DNA is TGCGCCAGCAGCTTGGCAGGGGATCCTAGGACGGGCTCCGCAGATACGCAGTATTTT. Translation: CASSLAGDPRTGSADTQYF.

This chain links TRBV12-3 or TRBV12-4 with TRBJ2-5, with D possibly being TRBD1 or TRBD2 (5 bases each). This CDR3 has 15 amino acids. Trimming removed 3 bases at V and 2 bases at J, with 13 bases between. The CDR3 sequence is CASSFPSGQQETQYF. The CDR3 nucleotides are TGTGCCAGCAGTTTCCCTTCGGGGCAACAAGAGACCCAGTACTTC.

The gene calls are TRBV11-1 and TRBJ2-7, with TRBD1 matching over 7 bases. Germline lookup yields CDR1 SGHAT and CDR2 FQDESV (reference sequence). V shed 2 bases, J shed 6 bases, and the junction held 19 bases outside the gene matches. The CDR3 length is 18 residues. The DNA for the CDR3 is TGTGCCAGCAGCTTAATCGTGGGAGTGGGGGAGACAGGGATCGAGCAGTACGTC. Protein sequence: CASSLIVGVGETGIEQYV.

The CDR3 bases are TGTGCCAGCAGCCGACCTCCGGCTAGCGGGCAGTCGAATGAGCAGTTCTTC. This codes for CASSRPPASGQSNEQFF. The V call is TRBV14, the J call TRBJ2-1, with 8 positions matching TRBD2. This CDR3 comprises 17 residues. The trim removed 4 bases at V and 7 bases at J, leaving 15 bases unmatched. Germline CDR1 and CDR2: SGHDN and FVKESK.

This clonotype was counted ten times or more. The chain has TRBV7-9 and TRBJ2-7; TRBD2 matches at 10 bases. V was pared by 6 bases and J by 4 bases, with 6 bases of the junction left unmatched. CDR1 is SEHNR and CDR2 is FQNEAQ in the germline V gene (reference sequence). The CDR3 totals 14 residues. The CDR3 here is CASRASGSPYEQYV. CDR3 bases: TGTGCCAGCAGGGCTAGCGGGAGTCCATACGAGCAGTACGTC.

V gene TRBV5-1 combines with J gene TRBJ2-2; possibly TRBD1 for D (5 bases). Trimming stripped 8 bases from V and 3 bases from J, with 14 bases between. CDR3 size: 14 residues. Germline-derived CDR1 and CDR2 are SGHRS and YFSETQ. CDR3 residues: CASTGRAHTGELFF. The DNA of the CDR3 is TGCGCCAGTACTGGCAGGGCCCACACCGGGGAGCTGTTTTTT.

The rearrangement uses TRBV7-6 and TRBJ2-3; D gene ambiguous. Deletions cut 6 bases from V and 0 bases from J, with 13 bases between. The CDR3 runs to 15 residues. Per the germline V gene, CDR1 is SGHVS and CDR2 is FNYEAQ. The CDR3 bases are TGTGCCAGCAGGGCAAGGCAGTTCAGCACAGATACGCAGTATTTT. Translating gives CASRARQFSTDTQYF.

The sample holds a few counts of this clonotype. V gene TRBV5-5 combines with J gene TRBJ1-2; D ambiguous. The CDR3 is made up of 14 amino acids. Trimming cost V 0 bases and J 3 bases, with 9 bases left between them. Germline V gene data show CDR1 as SGHKS and CDR2 as YYEKEE (reference sequence). The CDR3 reads CASSLDLRDYGYTF. The CDR3 bases are TGTGCCAGCAGCTTGGACCTTCGCGACTATGGCTACACCTTC. Full variable domain (outside the CDR3, taken from reference TRBV5-5 and TRBJ1-2): DAGVTQSPTHLIKTRGQQVTLRCSPISGHKSVSWYQQVLGQGPQFIFQYYEKEERGRGNFPDRFSARQFPNYSSELNVNALLLGDSALYLCASSLDLRDYGYTFGSGTRLTVV.

The chain is built from TRBV6-2 or TRBV6-3 and TRBJ1-1; D remains ambiguous. There are 12 residues in the CDR3. V was clipped by 2 bases and J by 9 bases, with 10 bases between them. Germline V gene sequence: CDR1 MNHEY, CDR2 SVGEGT. The CDR3, as DNA: TGTGCCAGCAGTTACCCCACCGAGAAAGCTTTCTTT. This encodes CASSYPTEKAFF.

This rearrangement joins TRBV7-2 to TRBJ2-2; 11 nucleotides match TRBD1. CDR1 is SGHTA, CDR2 FQGNSA, per germline. The CDR3 extends over 14 amino acids. V was clipped by 4 bases and J by 9 bases; unmatched bases: 4. The CDR3 DNA reads as TGTGCCAGCAGCTCTGGGACAGGGGGACGGGAGCTGTTTTTT. Amino acid sequence: CASSSGTGGRELFF.

The chain combines TRBV28 with TRBJ2-7; D unclear. This CDR3 has 12 residues. CDR1 and CDR2 from the germline V gene are MDHEN and SYDVKM. V lost 5 bases, J lost 2 bases, and 7 bases lay in between. The CDR3 region is CASSKSPYEQYF. The DNA of the CDR3 is TGTGCCAGCAGTAAGAGTCCCTACGAGCAGTACTTC.

This clonotype was seen ten or more times. J is TRBJ2-7 and V is TRBV20-1; 8 positions agree with TRBD1. This CDR3 contains 11 residues. J gave up 5 bases and V 6 bases, and 3 bases lay outside the gene matches. Germline V lookup: CDR1 DFQATT, CDR2 SNEGSKA (reference sequence). CDR3 sequence: CSASTGDEQYV. The DNA of the CDR3 is TGCAGTGCGTCGACAGGGGACGAGCAGTACGTC.

Only a few counts were recorded for this clonotype. The chain recombines TRBV28 with TRBJ2-5, with 9 nucleotides matching TRBD1. The CDR3 loop spans 16 amino acids. Germline V lookup: CDR1 MDHEN, CDR2 SYDVKM. After removal of 5 bases from V and 5 bases from J, the junction contained 12 bases not matched to a gene. As DNA, the CDR3 is TGTGCCAGCAGTCGTCTGGGACAGGGTTTGGGGGAGACCCAGTACTTC. It is translated as CASSRLGQGLGETQYF.

The V and J genes are TRBV6-4 and TRBJ2-1; TRBD1 matches at 9 bases. Germline V gene data show CDR1 as MRHNA and CDR2 as SNTAGT. This CDR3 has 15 residues. The V and J ends lost 5 bases and 6 bases, in that order; junction bases with no gene match: 8. CDR3 sequence reads: CASSPDRGSSNEQFF. CDR3 nucleotide sequence: TGTGCCAGCAGTCCAGACAGGGGGTCCAGCAATGAGCAGTTCTTC.

This clonotype was observed at least ten times. The chain employs TRBV10-3 and TRBJ2-2; possible D gene TRBD1, 6 bases. CDR1 and CDR2 from the germline V gene are ENHRY and SYGVKD. The CDR3 covers 15 residues. V was pared by 3 bases and J by 4 bases, with 12 bases between. The CDR3, as DNA: TGTGCCATCAGTGACAGGGGAAAGGGCACCGGGGAGCTGTTTTTT. Residues: CAISDRGKGTGELFF.

This clonotype was counted ten times or more. The chain uses TRBV20-1 and TRBJ2-7; 10 bases match TRBD2. This CDR3 spans 13 amino acids. J lost 5 bases, V lost 3 bases, and 4 bases had no gene match. Per the germline V gene, CDR1 is DFQATT and CDR2 is SNEGSKA (reference sequence). The CDR3 here is CSASWLAGDEQYF. The CDR3 bases are TGCAGTGCTAGTTGGCTAGCGGGAGACGAGCAGTACTTC.

The CDR3 nucleotides read TGTGCCAGCAGTTTAACAGGGGGTGGGGGCAATGAGCAGTTCTTC. As protein: CASSLTGGGGNEQFF. The V gene is TRBV12-3 or TRBV12-4, the J gene TRBJ2-1, with 8 nucleotides matching TRBD1. V lost 2 bases, J lost 6 bases, and 6 bases stayed unmatched. CDR3 length: 15 residues.